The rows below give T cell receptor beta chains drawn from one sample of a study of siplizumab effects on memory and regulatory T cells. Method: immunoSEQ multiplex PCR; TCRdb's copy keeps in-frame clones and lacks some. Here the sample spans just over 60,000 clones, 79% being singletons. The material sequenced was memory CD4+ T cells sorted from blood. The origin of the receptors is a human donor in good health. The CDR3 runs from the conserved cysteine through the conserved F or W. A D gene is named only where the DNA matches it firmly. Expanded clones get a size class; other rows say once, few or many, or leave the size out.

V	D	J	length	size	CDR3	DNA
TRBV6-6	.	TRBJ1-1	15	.	CASRPERAGNAEAFF	TGTGCCAGCAGACCAGAGAGGGCGGGTAACGCTGAAGCTTTCTTT
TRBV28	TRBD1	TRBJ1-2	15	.	CASSLGRAGGDGDTF	TGTGCCAGCAGTTTGGGTCGAGCAGGGGGTGATGGCGACACCTTC
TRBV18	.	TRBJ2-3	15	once	CASSPPRAATDTQYF	TGTGCCAGCTCACCCCCCAGGGCTGCGACAGATACGCAGTATTTT
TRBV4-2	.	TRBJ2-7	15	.	CASSQDLTGFYEQYF	TGTGCCAGCAGCCAAGATCTTACGGGATTCTACGAGCAGTACTTC
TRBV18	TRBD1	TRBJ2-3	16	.	CASSPTRDSFSDTQYF	TGTGCCAGCTCCCCAACCAGGGACAGTTTTTCAGATACGCAGTATTTT
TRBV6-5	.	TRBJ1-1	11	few	CASLGQSGAFF	TGTGCCAGCCTTGGACAGTCCGGAGCTTTCTTT
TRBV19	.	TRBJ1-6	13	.	CASGTDVNSPLHF	TGTGCCAGTGGAACGGACGTAAATTCACCCCTCCACTTT
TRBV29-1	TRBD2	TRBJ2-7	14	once	CSVARTSELYEQYF	TGCAGCGTCGCACGGACTAGCGAACTCTACGAGCAGTACTTC
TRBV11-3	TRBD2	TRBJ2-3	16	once	CASSGTSGGSVDTQYF	TGTGCCAGCAGCGGGACTAGCGGGGGGTCGGTCGATACGCAGTATTTT
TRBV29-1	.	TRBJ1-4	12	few	CSVSTYSGKLFF	TGCAGCGTTTCTACTTACTCGGGAAAACTGTTTTTT
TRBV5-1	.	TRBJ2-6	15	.	CASRIESSGANVLTF	TGCGCCAGCAGAATTGAGAGCTCTGGGGCCAACGTCCTGACTTTC
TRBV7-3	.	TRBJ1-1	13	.	CASSTRMNTEAFF	TGTGCCAGCAGCACAAGAATGAACACTGAAGCTTTCTTT
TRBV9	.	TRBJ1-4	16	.	CASSVNSGIPNEKLFF	TGTGCCAGCAGCGTAAATTCGGGCATACCGAATGAAAAACTGTTTTTT
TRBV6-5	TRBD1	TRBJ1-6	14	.	CASSPGQGRSPLHF	TGTGCCAGCAGCCCGGGACAGGGCCGTTCACCCCTCCACTTT
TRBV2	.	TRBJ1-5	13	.	CASRAVLNQPQHF	TGTGCCAGCAGGGCGGTCCTTAATCAGCCCCAGCATTTT
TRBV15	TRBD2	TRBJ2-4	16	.	CATSRDFGVAGGFQYF	TGTGCCACCAGCAGAGATTTCGGTGTAGCGGGGGGGTTTCAGTACTTC
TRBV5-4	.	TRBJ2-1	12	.	CASIGTYNEQFF	TGTGCCAGCATCGGCACCTACAATGAGCAGTTCTTC
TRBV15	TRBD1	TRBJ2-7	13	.	CATSSGRSGTEYF	TGTGCCACCAGCAGCGGACGCTCCGGGACAGAGTACTTC